This TCR beta chain was identified during a study of shared clonotypes between healthy human individuals. Data came from immunoSEQ multiplex PCR; TCRdb stores just in-frame clones and leaves some out. Found here are about 980,000 clones, 70% to 85% of them singletons; the top ten hold approximately 1.5%. V lost 2 bases to trimming and J lost 7 bases; unmatched junction nucleotides: 3. The CDR3 sequence is 14 residues long. Looked up from germline, CDR1 is WNHNN and CDR2 is SYGVQD (reference sequence). The gene calls are TRBV10-1 and TRBJ2-4; 9 nucleotides align to TRBD1. This receptor was identified in a man aged 18 to 29 in good health. Material: memory CD4+ T cells sorted from blood. Stated subset: CD45RA-negative fraction. Here the CDR3 reads CASSERTGVNIQYF. The CDR3 nucleotides read TGCGCCAGCAGTGAGCGGACAGGGGTGAACATTCAGTACTTC.